These T cell receptor beta chains were read from a single sample in a study of cytomegalovirus exposure and HLA in healthy donors. Profiled with immunoSEQ multiplex PCR; TCRdb holds only in-frame clones, not every one. The data hold tens of thousands of clones, with 44% observed a single time. Sequenced: PBMCs. These receptor sequences come from a woman in her forties or fifties in good health and CMV-seronegative. CDR3s include the opening cysteine and the closing phenylalanine or tryptophan. Fields, in order: D gene, clone size, J gene, V gene, CDR3 DNA, CDR3 protein. A D gene is named only where the DNA matches it firmly. Not all rows give a size; the values are once, few, many and, for expanded clones, a class.

TRBD1 | - | TRBJ1-5 | TRBV7-9 | TGTGCCAGCAGCTTGTGGACCCAATTTGGGACAGGTCAACAGCCCCAGCATTTT | CASSLWTQFGTGQQPQHF
TRBD1 | - | TRBJ1-1 | TRBV11-2 | TGTGCCAGCAGCTTTAGGCCGACAGGGGAGAACACTGAAGCTTTCTTT | CASSFRPTGENTEAFF
TRBD2 | once | TRBJ2-5 | TRBV5-1 | TGCGCCAGCAGCCGTCGTCCCCCCGCGACTAGCGGGGGGCCCCAAGAGACCCAGTACTTC | CASSRRPPATSGGPQETQYF
TRBD2 | - | TRBJ2-7 | TRBV7-2 | TGTGCCAGCAGCCAAGGCGGACTAGCGGGAGAAGGGGAGCAGTACTTC | CASSQGGLAGEGEQYF
TRBD1 | - | TRBJ2-7 | TRBV27 | TGTGCCAGCCGGGACAGCTTCTACGAGCAGTACTTC | CASRDSFYEQYF
TRBD2 | - | TRBJ2-1 | TRBV18 | TGTGCCAGCTCATGGACTAGCGGGGGGGGCGATGAGCAGTTCTTC | CASSWTSGGGDEQFF
TRBD2 | - | TRBJ2-7 | TRBV27 | TGTGCCAGCGGACGTACGGGGGGGGCCGCGATCTACGAGCAGTACTTC | CASGRTGGAAIYEQYF
TRBD1 | few | TRBJ2-2 | TRBV5-1 | TGCGCCAGCAGCTTGGCCCGGACAGGGGGGAACACCGGGGAGCTGTTTTTT | CASSLARTGGNTGELFF
- | - | TRBJ1-4 | TRBV19 | TGTGCCAGTAGTATAAACGGAGCAACTAATGAAAAACTGTTTTTT | CASSINGATNEKLFF
TRBD1 | - | TRBJ2-2 | TRBV6-5 | TGTGCCAGCAGCCGACAGGGGACCGGGGAGCTGTTTTTT | CASSRQGTGELFF
TRBD2 | few | TRBJ2-2 | TRBV11-3 | TGTGCCAGCAGCTCCCGACTAGCGGGGGGGCTAGGGGAGCTGTTTTTT | CASSSRLAGGLGELFF
TRBD1 | few | TRBJ2-3 | TRBV5-1 | TGCGCCAGCAGCCCGGGACAGGGAGGCACAGATACGCAGTATTTT | CASSPGQGGTDTQYF
- | few | TRBJ1-1 | TRBV28 | TGTGCCAGCAGCTGGGGAGTAACTGAAGCTTTCTTT | CASSWGVTEAFF
- | - | TRBJ2-7 | TRBV12-1 | TGTGCCAGCAGCCCGACTAGCGGGAGCTCCTACGAGCAGTACTTC | CASSPTSGSSYEQYF
- | few | TRBJ2-5 | TRBV27 | TGTGCCAGCAGTTTACTACAGGGGAGGCAAGAGACCCAGTACTTC | CASSLLQGRQETQYF
- | - | TRBJ1-3 | TRBV27 | TGTGCCAGCAGTTTATCAGCGGGGCTAGGAAACACCATATATTTT | CASSLSAGLGNTIYF
- | few | TRBJ1-2 | TRBV5-6 | TGTGCCAGCAGCTTGCCCGACAGCAACTATGGCTACACCTTC | CASSLPDSNYGYTF
- | - | TRBJ1-4 | TRBV5-5 | TGTGCCAGCAGCTTGAACCCACTGAATAATGAAAAACTGTTTTTT | CASSLNPLNNEKLFF
- | - | TRBJ1-6 | TRBV5-1 | TGCGCCAGCAGCTTGGGTGGCCATAATTCACCCCTCCACTTT | CASSLGGHNSPLHF
TRBD2 | - | TRBJ2-3 | TRBV5-1 | TGCGCCAGCAGCCCAGTCGCGGGGGGTGGGGCAGATACGCAGTATTTT | CASSPVAGGGADTQYF
TRBD2 | few | TRBJ2-7 | TRBV6-6 | TGTGCCAGCCTAGCGGGGGACGAGCAGTACTTC | CASLAGDEQYF
TRBD1 | - | TRBJ2-7 | TRBV6-1 | TGTGCCAGCAGTGATAGCCGACAGGGGAATTACGAGCAGTACTTC | CASSDSRQGNYEQYF
- | few | TRBJ1-3 | TRBV6-1 | TGTGCCAGCAGTGAAGGTCACGACTCCGGAAACACCATATATTTT | CASSEGHDSGNTIYF
- | - | TRBJ1-2 | TRBV19 | TGTGCCAGTAGTATGAGGGCTGGCTACACCTTC | CASSMRAGYTF
TRBD2 | few | TRBJ2-1 | TRBV7-8 | TGTGCCAGCAGCTTCGGGACTAGCGGGAGGGGATCCTACAATGAGCAGTTCTTC | CASSFGTSGRGSYNEQFF
- | - | TRBJ2-7 | TRBV19 | TGTGCCAGTCGGTCGGGAACCTACGAGCAGTACTTC | CASRSGTYEQYF
TRBD1 | - | TRBJ2-6 | TRBV4-1 | TGCGCCAGCAGCGCCTACCGGGACAGGGGGGCAGGGGCCAACGTCCTGACTTTC | CASSAYRDRGAGANVLTF
- | - | TRBJ1-1 | TRBV14 | TGTGCCAGCAGCCCCTACCTCGGAGGATTGAACACTGAAGCTTTCTTT | CASSPYLGGLNTEAFF
TRBD1 | few | TRBJ1-2 | TRBV14 | TGTGCCAGCAGCCCGATCACAGGGGAGCACTATGGCTACACCTTC | CASSPITGEHYGYTF
- | - | TRBJ1-1 | TRBV5-1 | TGCGCCAGCAGCACTGCGAACACTGAAGCTTTCTTT | CASSTANTEAFF
- | - | TRBJ2-7 | TRBV7-9 | TGTGCCAGCAGCTTAGGACTAGTCTCCTACGAGCAGTACTTC | CASSLGLVSYEQYF
TRBD2 | - | TRBJ2-7 | TRBV2 | TGTGCCAGCAGTTCAGGGCCGCGGGGGGAGCAGTACTTC | CASSSGPRGEQYF
TRBD2 | - | TRBJ2-1 | TRBV28 | TGTGCCAGCAGTCAAACTAGCGGGGGCTCCTACAATGAGCAGTTCTTC | CASSQTSGGSYNEQFF